These 27 T cell receptor beta chains were all obtained from the same sample, sequenced in a study of cytomegalovirus exposure and HLA in healthy donors. The PCR contained 60 Vbeta and 13 Jbeta primers. Data came from immunoSEQ multiplex PCR; TCRdb stores just in-frame clones and leaves some out. Of about 160,000 clones in the sample, 60% to 80% are singletons; the top ten hold roughly 9.7%. Sequencing was performed on PBMCs. These receptors came from a man younger than 35 in good health and CMV-seropositive.

CDR3 sequence (DNA): TGCAGCGTTGGCCGGACAGCTACCGGGGAGCTGTTTTTT. Translation gives CSVGRTATGELFF. The rearrangement links TRBV29-1 to TRBJ2-2, with a tentative D call TRBD1 (6 bases). Trimming took off 4 bases at V and 5 bases at J, with 11 bases between the two ends. The CDR3 covers 13 residues. CDR1 is SQVTM, CDR2 ANQGSEA, per germline.

V usage is TRBV7-9 and J usage is TRBJ2-3; TRBD2 aligns across 14 bases. The V segment lost 7 bases and the J segment 1 base; nucleotides outside the gene matches: 10. The CDR3 is 18 amino acids. The germline CDR1 and CDR2 sequences are SEHNR and FQNEAQ (reference sequence). CDR3 DNA sequence: TGTGCCAGCACCCCAGGGACTAGCGGGAGATGGGGCACAGATACGCAGTATTTT. This gives the protein CASTPGTSGRWGTDTQYF. Filled out from reference TRBV7-9 and TRBJ2-3, the complete variable domain reads DTGVSQNPRHKITKRGQNVTFRCDPISEHNRLYWYRQTLGQGPEFLTYFQNEAQLEKSRLLSDRFSAERPKGSFSTLEIQRTEQGDSAMYLCASTPGTSGRWGTDTQYFGPGTRLTVL.

The genes are TRBV5-1 and TRBJ2-7; 10 nucleotides match TRBD2. The CDR3 spans 16 residues. Germline values: CDR1 SGHRS, CDR2 YFSETQ. Trimming cost V 0 bases and J 3 bases; bases outside gene matches: 6. CDR3 protein: CASSLGGTSVNYEQYF. The CDR3 DNA follows: TGCGCCAGCAGCTTGGGCGGGACTAGCGTCAACTACGAGCAGTACTTC.

This rearrangement joins TRBV2 to TRBJ2-7; the D gene is possibly TRBD2 (6 bases). V lost 7 bases and J 5 bases, leaving 18 bases between the germline ends. The CDR3 is 14 amino acids. Germline V gives CDR1 SNHLY, CDR2 FYNNEI. The chain's CDR3 is CASNRETIGNEQYF. CDR3 DNA sequence: TGTGCCAGCAATCGGGAGACGATCGGCAACGAGCAGTACTTC.

The CDR3 DNA reads TGTGCCAGCAGTGTACGCGTTTTAGCCAAAAACATTCAGTACTTC. It codes for CASSVRVLAKNIQYF. The chain employs TRBV2 and TRBJ2-4; D unclear. The CDR3 is made up of 15 amino acids. Germline CDR1 is SNHLY and CDR2 is FYNNEI. The V end lost 4 bases, the J end lost 0 bases, and 10 bases lay between the germline ends.

This clone was counted between two and nine times. This chain joins TRBV4-2 and TRBJ1-6; D is unresolved. CDR3 length equals 17 residues. Trimming stripped 4 bases from V and 0 bases from J, with 13 bases between. In germline, CDR1 is LGHNA, CDR2 YNFKEQ. CDR3 nucleotide sequence: TGTGCCAGCAGCCTAAGAGGAGGGAGCTCCTATAATTCACCCCTCCACTTT. Translated: CASSLRGGSSYNSPLHF.

This chain uses TRBV2 with TRBJ2-5, with 9 bases that match TRBD2. The CDR3 is 17 residues long. Germline V gene data show CDR1 as SNHLY and CDR2 as FYNNEI. Losses at the gene ends were 8 bases for V and 3 bases for J; bases not matched to a gene: 16. CDR3 protein: CASVSGGKGFYEETQYF. In DNA form, the CDR3 reads TGTGCCAGCGTTAGCGGGGGAAAAGGCTTTTATGAAGAGACCCAGTACTTC.

The chain carries TRBV2 and TRBJ1-3; 10 bases agree with TRBD1. V lost 6 bases, J lost 0 bases, and 2 bases stayed unmatched. CDR3 size: 15 residues. Germline V lookup: CDR1 SNHLY, CDR2 FYNNEI. The CDR3 coding sequence is TGTGCCAGCAGGGACAGGGGGGGCTCTGGAAACACCATATATTTT. This codes for CASRDRGGSGNTIYF.

V gene TRBV9 combines with J gene TRBJ2-3, with 7 bases lining up with TRBD2. This CDR3 region has 16 residues. Per the germline V gene, CDR1 is SGDLS and CDR2 is YYNGEE. The ends lost 0 bases at V and 0 bases at J; junction bases unmatched: 4. DNA of the CDR3: TGTGCCAGCAGCGTAGGTCTGCGGGGGAGCACAGATACGCAGTATTTT. Amino acid sequence: CASSVGLRGSTDTQYF.

A few counts support this clone. This sequence joins TRBV7-9 and TRBJ1-2, with 7 bases identical to TRBD1. J lost 8 bases, V lost 5 bases, and 8 bases had no gene match. CDR1 and CDR2 (germline): SEHNR, FQNEAQ (reference sequence). The CDR3 extends over 13 amino acids. CDR3 sequence: CASSPDRAYGYTF. The CDR3 region has the DNA TGTGCCAGCAGCCCAGACAGGGCGTACGGCTACACCTTC.

The rearrangement uses TRBV4-1 and TRBJ1-3; D gene unclear. This CDR3 has 14 residues. The V and J ends lost 3 bases and 8 bases respectively, with 14 bases between them. Germline CDR1 MGHRA, CDR2 YSYEKL. Here the CDR3 reads CASSQEKRKDTIYF. The DNA for the CDR3 is TGCGCCAGCAGCCAGGAAAAGAGGAAAGACACCATATATTTT.

The rearrangement uses TRBV7-8 and TRBJ2-1; TRBD2 aligns across 9 bases. Germline trimming cut 2 bases from V and 3 bases from J; bases unmatched to any gene: 8. Germline V CDR1 and CDR2: SGHVS, FQNEAQ. CDR3 size: 17 residues. The CDR3: CASSLFSQREVYNEQFF. The CDR3 DNA sequence: TGTGCCAGCAGCTTATTTAGTCAGCGGGAGGTCTACAATGAGCAGTTCTTC.

The chain recombines TRBV14 with TRBJ2-2; TRBD1 might be the D (5 bases). V dropped 0 bases and J dropped 1 base, with 12 bases sitting between them. This CDR3 is built from 17 residues. The germline CDR1 and CDR2 sequences are SGHDN and FVKESK. The CDR3 DNA reads TGTGCCAGCAGCCAAGATTTGGCAGGGTGGAACACCGGGGAGCTGTTTTTT. Encoded protein: CASSQDLAGWNTGELFF.

This clone appeared once. V usage is TRBV29-1 and J usage is TRBJ1-1; D remains unclear. Looked up from germline, CDR1 is SQVTM and CDR2 is ANQGSEA. V lost 4 bases to trimming and J lost 6 bases, with 15 bases between them. This CDR3 has 13 amino acids. CDR3 coding DNA: TGCAGCGTTGCCAGGAGGTACGAACCTGAAGCTTTCTTT. This translates into CSVARRYEPEAFF.

The chain employs TRBV19 and TRBJ1-1; D is undetermined. CDR3 length: 14 amino acids. V was clipped by 6 bases and J by 1 base, with 12 bases between them. CDR1 and CDR2 (germline): LNHDA, SQIVND (reference sequence). CDR3 region: CASRPPGRNTEAFF. CDR3 nucleotides: TGTGCCAGTAGACCCCCGGGGAGGAACACTGAAGCTTTCTTT.

The chain is built from TRBV4-3 and TRBJ2-1, with D perhaps matching TRBD2 (6 bases). Germline-derived CDR1 and CDR2 are LGHNA and YSLEER. The V end lost 0 bases, the J end lost 1 base, and 10 bases lay between the germline ends. CDR3 size: 16 residues. The CDR3 loop reads CASSQDAEGSYNEQFF. The CDR3 region has the DNA TGCGCCAGCAGCCAAGACGCGGAGGGATCCTACAATGAGCAGTTCTTC.

The chain is built from TRBV5-1 and TRBJ1-5; TRBD1 is a possible D gene (6 bases). CDR3 length: 15 residues. Per germline, CDR1 SGHRS and CDR2 YFSETQ. Trimming took off 4 bases at V and 5 bases at J, with 16 bases between the two ends. The CDR3 sequence is CASSPWSGGDQPQHF. CDR3 DNA sequence: TGCGCCAGCAGCCCCTGGTCGGGGGGCGATCAGCCCCAGCATTTT.

The chain is built from TRBV9 and TRBJ2-7, with D possibly matching TRBD2 (6 bases). V lost 0 bases and J lost 4, with 8 bases in between. The CDR3 sequence is 13 residues long. CDR1 and CDR2 from the germline V gene are SGDLS and YYNGEE. Here the CDR3 DNA reads TGTGCCAGCAGCGTAGGACTAGAGTACGAGCAGTACTTC. This translates into CASSVGLEYEQYF.

The chain employs TRBV18 and TRBJ2-3; a weak D match, TRBD2 (6 bases). Germline-derived CDR1 and CDR2 are KGHSH and LQKENI. CDR3 size: 18 residues. The ends were cut back, 1 base at V and 0 bases at J, with 17 bases in the middle. The CDR3 region has the DNA TGTGCCAGCTCACCACTCCCGCCGGGGGAAGGGAGCACAGATACGCAGTATTTT. Protein sequence: CASSPLPPGEGSTDTQYF.

The chain couples TRBV30 to TRBJ1-4; TRBD1 might be the D (6 bases). Per germline, CDR1 GTSNPN and CDR2 SVGIG (reference sequence). Trimming took 3 bases from V and 0 from J, leaving 11 bases between them. The CDR3 covers 15 residues. Here the CDR3 reads CAWSTQGATNEKLFF. The CDR3 region has the DNA TGTGCCTGGAGCACACAGGGTGCAACTAATGAAAAACTGTTTTTT.

The chain couples TRBV25-1 to TRBJ2-5; TRBD1 might be the D (6 bases). The DNA end is more similar to TRBJ2-7, so the J call may be wrong. This CDR3 region has 13 residues. Germline V gene lookup returns CDR1 MGHDK and CDR2 SYGVNS. In DNA, the CDR3 is TGTGCCAGCAAGGAGGACAGCATGTACGAGCAGTACTTC. Translation: CASKEDSMYEQYF.

This chain uses TRBV6-6 with TRBJ2-5, with D possibly matching TRBD1 (6 bases). The CDR3 length is 14 residues. CDR1 MNHNY and CDR2 SVGAGI come from the germline V gene (reference sequence). The V end lost 5 bases, the J end lost 5 bases, and 15 bases lay between the germline ends. The CDR3 DNA is TGTGCCAGCAGTGGCCCCACAGGGCGGGAGACCCAGTACTTC. It encodes CASSGPTGRETQYF.

This rearrangement joins TRBV6-1 to TRBJ2-7, with D perhaps TRBD2 (6 bases). Per the germline V gene, CDR1 is MNHNS and CDR2 is SASEGT. The length of the CDR3 is 16 residues. V was clipped by 4 bases and J by 1 base, with 17 bases between them. CDR3 coding DNA: TGTGCCAGCAGTGTTTCCTGGGCTAGCGCATCCTACGAGCAGTACTTC. Amino acid sequence: CASSVSWASASYEQYF.

The chain uses TRBV4-1 and TRBJ2-3; TRBD1 is a possible D gene (5 bases). CDR3 size: 13 residues. Trimming shortened V by 2 bases and J by 3 bases, and 6 bases separated the two germline ends. Germline-derived CDR1 and CDR2 are MGHRA and YSYEKL. CDR3 in DNA: TGCGCCAGCAGCCAACAGGGAACAGATACGCAGTATTTT. It yields the protein CASSQQGTDTQYF.

The chain links TRBV30 to TRBJ1-6, with D unclear. Germline CDR1 and CDR2: GTSNPN and SVGIG (reference sequence). This CDR3 region has 14 residues. V was trimmed by 7 bases and J by 6 bases, leaving 16 bases between them. The CDR3 DNA follows: TGTGCCTTGTGCCCGGACTTCGGTAATTCACCCCTCCACTTT. Protein sequence: CALCPDFGNSPLHF.

The V gene is TRBV2, the J gene TRBJ1-4; D is ambiguous. CDR1 is SNHLY and CDR2 is FYNNEI in the germline V gene. V lost 3 bases and J lost 6, with 5 bases in between. The CDR3 loop spans 12 amino acids. The CDR3 reads CASSERDEKLFF. In nucleotides, the CDR3 is TGTGCCAGCAGTGAGCGGGATGAAAAACTGTTTTTT.

The gene calls are TRBV4-2 and TRBJ1-5, with D unclear. Per germline, CDR1 LGHNA and CDR2 YNFKEQ. The CDR3 has 16 residues. V lost 4 bases, J lost 0 bases, and 13 bases lay in between. CDR3 sequence reads: CASSPIDTDSNQPQHF. Here the CDR3 DNA reads TGTGCCAGCAGCCCGATAGACACCGATAGCAATCAGCCCCAGCATTTT.